This T cell receptor (beta chain) came from a study of shared clonotypes between healthy human individuals. CDR1 SGDLS and CDR2 YYNGEE come from the germline V gene. The V end lost 1 base, the J end lost 5 bases, and 12 bases lay between the germline ends. CDR3 length: 14 residues. As concerns this clone: Its antigen is still unknown.

Findings and limits, study-wide: Naive CD4 clonotype sharing across a handful of donors was 4% to 5.5%.

Libraries were prepared by immunoSEQ multiplex PCR; TCRdb keeps only in-frame clonotypes and omits some of them. The sample carries more than 2,000,000 clones, 85% to 95% recorded once. Sequencing was performed on naive CD4+ T cells sorted from blood. The subset denotes: CD45RA+ positively selected. This chain links TRBV9 with TRBJ1-2; no firm D call. The receptor's source is a man aged 18 to 30 in good health. The CDR3 loop reads CASSVYTVEYGYTF. In DNA, the CDR3 is TGTGCCAGCAGCGTATACACGGTGGAGTATGGCTACACCTTC.